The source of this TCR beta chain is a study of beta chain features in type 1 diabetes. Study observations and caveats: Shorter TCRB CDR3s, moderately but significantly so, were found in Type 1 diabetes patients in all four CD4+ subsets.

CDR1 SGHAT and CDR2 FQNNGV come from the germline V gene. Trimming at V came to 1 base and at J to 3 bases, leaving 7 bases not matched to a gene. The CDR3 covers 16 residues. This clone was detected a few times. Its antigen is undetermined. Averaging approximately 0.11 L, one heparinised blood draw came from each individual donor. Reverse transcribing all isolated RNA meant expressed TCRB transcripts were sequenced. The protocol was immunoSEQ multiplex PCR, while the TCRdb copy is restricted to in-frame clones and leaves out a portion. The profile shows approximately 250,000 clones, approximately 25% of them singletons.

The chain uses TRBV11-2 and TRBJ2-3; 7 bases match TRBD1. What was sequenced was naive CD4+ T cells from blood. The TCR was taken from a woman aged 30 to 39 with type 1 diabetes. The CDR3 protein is CASSLGRDRYTDTQYF. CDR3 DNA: TGTGCCAGCAGCTTAGGCCGGGACAGATATACAGATACGCAGTATTTT.